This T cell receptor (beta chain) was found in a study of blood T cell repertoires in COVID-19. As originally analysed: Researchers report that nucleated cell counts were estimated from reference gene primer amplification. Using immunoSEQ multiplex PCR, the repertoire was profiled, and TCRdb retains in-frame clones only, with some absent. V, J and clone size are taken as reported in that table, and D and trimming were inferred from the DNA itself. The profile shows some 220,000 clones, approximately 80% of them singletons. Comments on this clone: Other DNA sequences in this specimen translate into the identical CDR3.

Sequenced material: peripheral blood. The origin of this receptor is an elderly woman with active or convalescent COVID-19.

The chain's CDR3 is CASSLDSYGYTF. CDR3 coding DNA: TGTGCCAGCAGCTTAGACAGCTATGGCTACACCTTC. The chain combines TRBV7-9 with TRBJ1-2; unclear D gene. V lost 1 base and J 4 bases, leaving 4 bases between the germline ends. The CDR3 is 12 residues long. Germline V gene sequence: CDR1 SEHNR, CDR2 FQNEAQ (reference sequence).